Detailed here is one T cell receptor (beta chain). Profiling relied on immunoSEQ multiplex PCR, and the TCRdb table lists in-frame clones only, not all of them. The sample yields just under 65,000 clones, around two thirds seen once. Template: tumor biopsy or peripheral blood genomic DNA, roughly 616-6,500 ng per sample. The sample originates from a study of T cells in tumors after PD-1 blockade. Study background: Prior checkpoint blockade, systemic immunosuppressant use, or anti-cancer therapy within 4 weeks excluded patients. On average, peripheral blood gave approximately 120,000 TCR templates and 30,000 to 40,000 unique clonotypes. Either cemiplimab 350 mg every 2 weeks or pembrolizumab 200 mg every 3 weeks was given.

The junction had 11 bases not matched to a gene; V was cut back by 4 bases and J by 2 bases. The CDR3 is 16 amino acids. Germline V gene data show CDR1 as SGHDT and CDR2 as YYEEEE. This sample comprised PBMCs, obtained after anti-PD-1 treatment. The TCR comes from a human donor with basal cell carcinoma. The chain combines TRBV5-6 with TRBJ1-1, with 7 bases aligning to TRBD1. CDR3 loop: CASSDRDRGFNTEAFF. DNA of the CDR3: TGTGCCAGCAGCGACCGGGACAGAGGATTTAACACTGAAGCTTTCTTT.